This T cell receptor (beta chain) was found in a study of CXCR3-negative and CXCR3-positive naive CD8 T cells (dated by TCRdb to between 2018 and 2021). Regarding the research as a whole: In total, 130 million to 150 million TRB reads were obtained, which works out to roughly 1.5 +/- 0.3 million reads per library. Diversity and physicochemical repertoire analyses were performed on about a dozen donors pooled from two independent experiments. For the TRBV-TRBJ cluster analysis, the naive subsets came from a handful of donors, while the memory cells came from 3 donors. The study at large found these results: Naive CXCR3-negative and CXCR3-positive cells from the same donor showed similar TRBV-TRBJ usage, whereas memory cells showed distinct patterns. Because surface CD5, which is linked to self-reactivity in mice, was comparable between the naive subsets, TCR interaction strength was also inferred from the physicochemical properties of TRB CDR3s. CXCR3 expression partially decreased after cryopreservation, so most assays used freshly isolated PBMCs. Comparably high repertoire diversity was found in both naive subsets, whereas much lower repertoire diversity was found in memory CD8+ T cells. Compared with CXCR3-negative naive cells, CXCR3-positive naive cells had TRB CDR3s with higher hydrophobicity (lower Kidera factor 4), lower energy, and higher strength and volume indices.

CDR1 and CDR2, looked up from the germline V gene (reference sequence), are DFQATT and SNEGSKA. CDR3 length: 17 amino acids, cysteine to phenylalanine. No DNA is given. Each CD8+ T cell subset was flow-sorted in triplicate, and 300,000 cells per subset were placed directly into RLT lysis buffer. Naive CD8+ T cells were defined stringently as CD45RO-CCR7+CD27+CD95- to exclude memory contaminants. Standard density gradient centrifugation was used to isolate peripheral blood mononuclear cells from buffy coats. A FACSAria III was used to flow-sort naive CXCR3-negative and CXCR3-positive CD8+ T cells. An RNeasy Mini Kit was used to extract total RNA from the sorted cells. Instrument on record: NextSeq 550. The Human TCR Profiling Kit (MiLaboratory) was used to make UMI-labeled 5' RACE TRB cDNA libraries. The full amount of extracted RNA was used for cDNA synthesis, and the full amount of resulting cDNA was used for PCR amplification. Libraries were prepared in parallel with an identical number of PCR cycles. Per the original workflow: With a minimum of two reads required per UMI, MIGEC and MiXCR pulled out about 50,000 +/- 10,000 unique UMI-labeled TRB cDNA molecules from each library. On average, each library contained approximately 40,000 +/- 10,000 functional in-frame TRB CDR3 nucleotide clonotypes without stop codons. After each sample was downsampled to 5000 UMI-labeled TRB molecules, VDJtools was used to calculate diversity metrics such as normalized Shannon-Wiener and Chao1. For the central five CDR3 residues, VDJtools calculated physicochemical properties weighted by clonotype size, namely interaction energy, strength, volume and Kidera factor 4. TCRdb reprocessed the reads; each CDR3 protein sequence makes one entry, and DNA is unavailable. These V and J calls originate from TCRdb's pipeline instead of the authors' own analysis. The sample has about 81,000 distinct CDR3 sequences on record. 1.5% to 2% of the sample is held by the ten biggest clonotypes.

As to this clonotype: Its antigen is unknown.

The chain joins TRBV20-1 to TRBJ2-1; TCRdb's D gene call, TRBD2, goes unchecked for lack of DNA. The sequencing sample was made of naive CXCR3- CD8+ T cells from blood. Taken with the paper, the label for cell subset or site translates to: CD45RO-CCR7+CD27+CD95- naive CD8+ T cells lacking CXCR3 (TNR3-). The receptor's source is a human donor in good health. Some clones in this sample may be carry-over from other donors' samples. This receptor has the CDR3 CSARNWRTSGGAYEQFF.